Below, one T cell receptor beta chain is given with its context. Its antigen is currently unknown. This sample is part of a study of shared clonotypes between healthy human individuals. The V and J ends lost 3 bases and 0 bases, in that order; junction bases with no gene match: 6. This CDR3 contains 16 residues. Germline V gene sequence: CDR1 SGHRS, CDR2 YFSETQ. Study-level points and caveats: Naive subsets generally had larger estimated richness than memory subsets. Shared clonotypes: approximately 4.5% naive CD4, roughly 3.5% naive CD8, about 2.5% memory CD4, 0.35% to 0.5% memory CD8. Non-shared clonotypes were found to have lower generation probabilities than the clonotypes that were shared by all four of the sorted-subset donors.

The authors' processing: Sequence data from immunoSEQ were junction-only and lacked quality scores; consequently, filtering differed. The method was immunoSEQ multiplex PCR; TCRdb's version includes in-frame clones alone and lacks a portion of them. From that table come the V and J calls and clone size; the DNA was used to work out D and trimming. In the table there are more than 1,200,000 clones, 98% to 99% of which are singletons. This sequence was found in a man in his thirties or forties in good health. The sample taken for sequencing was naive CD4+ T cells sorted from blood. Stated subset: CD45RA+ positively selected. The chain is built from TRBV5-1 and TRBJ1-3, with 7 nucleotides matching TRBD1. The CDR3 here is CASSWGQSDSGNTIYF. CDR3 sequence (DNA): TGCGCCAGCAGCTGGGGACAGTCGGACTCTGGAAACACCATATATTTT.